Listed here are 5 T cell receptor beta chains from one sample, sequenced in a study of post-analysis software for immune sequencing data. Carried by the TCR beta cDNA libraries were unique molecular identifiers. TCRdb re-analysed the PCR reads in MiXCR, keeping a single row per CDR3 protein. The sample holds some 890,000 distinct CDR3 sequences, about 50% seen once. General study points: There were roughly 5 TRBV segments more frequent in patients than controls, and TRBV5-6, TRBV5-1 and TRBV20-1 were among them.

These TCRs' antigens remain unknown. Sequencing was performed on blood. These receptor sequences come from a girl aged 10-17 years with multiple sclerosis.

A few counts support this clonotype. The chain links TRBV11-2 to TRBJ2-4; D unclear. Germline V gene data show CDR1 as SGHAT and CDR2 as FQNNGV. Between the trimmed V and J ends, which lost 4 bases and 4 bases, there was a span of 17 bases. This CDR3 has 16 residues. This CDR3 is CASSYQPADGKNIQYF. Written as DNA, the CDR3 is TGTGCCAGCAGCTACCAACCCGCAGACGGAAAAAACATTCAGTACTTC.

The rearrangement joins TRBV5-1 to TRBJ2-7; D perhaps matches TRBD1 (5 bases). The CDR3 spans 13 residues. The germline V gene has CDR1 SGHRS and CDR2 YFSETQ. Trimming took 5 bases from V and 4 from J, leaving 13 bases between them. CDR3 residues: CASRFERTYEQYF. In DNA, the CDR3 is TGCGCCAGCAGGTTCGAACGGACATACGAGCAGTACTTC.

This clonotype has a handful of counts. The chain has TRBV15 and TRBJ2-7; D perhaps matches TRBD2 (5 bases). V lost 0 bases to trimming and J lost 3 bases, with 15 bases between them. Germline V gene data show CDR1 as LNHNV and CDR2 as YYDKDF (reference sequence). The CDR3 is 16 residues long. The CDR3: CATSRDPAGRYYEQYF. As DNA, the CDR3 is TGTGCCACCAGCAGAGATCCGGCGGGCAGGTACTACGAGCAGTACTTC.

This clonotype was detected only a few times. CDR3 sequence: CASRPLDRYEQYF. The CDR3 DNA reads TGTGCCAGCAGGCCCCTGGACAGATACGAGCAGTACTTC. The genes are TRBV2 and TRBJ2-7, with a tentative D call TRBD1 (6 bases). CDR1 and CDR2 from the germline V gene are SNHLY and FYNNEI. Trimming took off 6 bases at V and 4 bases at J, with 13 bases between the two ends. The CDR3 has 13 residues. The full variable domain, completed using reference TRBV2 and TRBJ2-7, is EPEVTQTPSHQVTQMGQEVILRCVPISNHLYFYWYRQILGQKVEFLVSFYNNEISEKSEIFDDQFSVERPDGSNFTLKIRSTKLEDSAMYFCASRPLDRYEQYFGPGTRLTVT.

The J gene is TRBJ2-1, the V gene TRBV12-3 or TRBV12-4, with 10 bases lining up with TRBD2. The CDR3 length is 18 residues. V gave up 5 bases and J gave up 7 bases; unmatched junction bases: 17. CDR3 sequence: CASSRRFGASGRGNEQFF. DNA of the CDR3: TGTGCCAGCAGTCGACGATTCGGGGCTAGCGGGAGAGGAAATGAGCAGTTCTTC.